This TCR beta chain was identified in a study of Ad26.COV2.S vaccination and SARS-CoV-2 variants listed by TCRdb under 2021. With regard to the full study: TCRbeta repertoire sequencing served as the tool for gauging how specific and how broad the SARS-CoV-2-reactive T cell receptors were following Ad26.COV2.S vaccination. A total of 32 samples were included in the TCR-sequenced set, comprising roughly 19 Ad26.COV2.S vaccine recipients, 5 placebo recipients and 8 SARS-CoV-2 convalescent individuals.

Study-level results and caveats: It was noted by the authors that total T cell responses may have been underestimated by the TCR breadth and depth analyses. Substantial breadth of spike-specific CD8+ and CD4+ T cell responses was reported after vaccination. Higher spike-specific TCR breadth was observed in Ad26.COV2.S recipients than in placebo recipients (P = 0.0014). Vaccine and placebo recipients had similar non-spike TCR breadth, a finding consistent with the vaccine containing only spike.

Spanning cysteine to phenylalanine, the CDR3 consists of 12 amino acids. Just the 36-base CDR3 DNA is kept, in frame starting at base 1. The germline ends are 7 bases apart after V is trimmed by 6 bases and J by 2 bases. In the germline V gene, CDR1 corresponds to MNHEY and CDR2 to SVGAGI. The sample's time point label, in plain terms: individuals recovered from natural SARS-CoV-2 infection. TCRbeta CDR3 regions were sequenced with the immunoSEQ Assay. After extraction, genomic DNA underwent amplification by bias-controlled multiplex PCR, followed by high-throughput sequencing. The original methods were these. To quantify the absolute abundance of each unique TCRbeta CDR3 region, sequences were collapsed and filtered. T cell fraction was estimated by normalization of TCRbeta template counts to usable DNA, with usable DNA being measured through amplification of reference genes present in all nucleated cells. Repertoire TCRs were annotated as SARS-CoV-2-specific by exact matching of V gene, CDR3 amino acid sequence and J gene to a known reactive TCR set. The reference SARS-CoV-2 TCR set was derived from MIRA and filtered for enrichment in COVID-19-positive ImmuneCODE repertoires, a step that removed public or cross-reactive TCRs. Using the MIRA antigens, annotated TCRs were further analysed by specific ORF or by position within an ORF. Breadth was defined as annotated unique rearrangements over total unique productive rearrangements; depth was the summed frequency of those rearrangements. TCR breadth was compared between groups using two-sided Wilcoxon rank-sum tests. Not all clones reach the TCRdb copy of this immuneACCESS table, which keeps in-frame sequences only. Checked studies attribute under half of the gap to unresolved V genes and leave the rest unexplained. The D gene and trimming were derived from the DNA, and the V and J assignments and clone size from that table. This sample holds fewer than 100,000 clones; approximately 86% were observed only once. The ten largest clones take up 16% of the sample.

A note on this clone: The antigen it binds to is not known. Qualities for individual bases were not recorded, and no much larger clone is one base off.

The starting material was peripheral blood, obtained after recovery from COVID-19. The chain couples TRBV6-5 to TRBJ2-5, with the D gene too uncertain to name. The source is a human donor who had recovered from COVID-19. DNA sequence: TGTGCCAGCAGCCACCTACAAGAGACCCAGTACTTC. This encodes CASSHLQETQYF.